Below, 29 T cell receptor beta chains from the same sample are listed, as sequenced in a study of blood T cell repertoires in COVID-19. The data were produced by immunoSEQ multiplex PCR, yet TCRdb's version contains in-frame clones alone and is incomplete. Counted here are around 360,000 clones, around 87% occurring once; the ten biggest clones make up less than 2.5%. The specimen was PBMCs or T cells enriched from blood (not recorded which). The receptors were gathered from a man between 40 and 49 years old in a cohort exposed to, infected with or recovered from COVID-19 (not recorded which).

This clone was observed a single time. This chain connects TRBV18 to TRBJ2-7; possibly TRBD2 for D (5 bases). The CDR3 loop spans 15 amino acids. The germline V gene has CDR1 KGHSH and CDR2 LQKENI. V dropped 3 bases and J dropped 1 base, with 13 bases sitting between them. CDR3 residues: CASSPQRTSSYEQYF. The CDR3 nucleotides read TGTGCCAGCTCACCGCAAAGGACTTCATCCTACGAGCAGTACTTC.

This clone was observed a handful of times. The chain links TRBV3-1 (or the pseudogene TRBV3-2) to TRBJ2-7; TRBD2 aligns across 8 bases. The length of the CDR3 is 13 residues. With 8 bases clipped from V and 5 bases from J, the junction kept 8 bases outside the gene matches. CDR1 LGHDT and CDR2 YNNKEL come from the germline V gene (reference sequence). The CDR3 here is CASGGLGRHEQYF. CDR3 in DNA: TGTGCCAGCGGGGGACTAGGTCGCCACGAGCAGTACTTC.

In its sample, this clone was seen a few times. The V and J genes are TRBV27 and TRBJ2-7; D is possibly TRBD1 (6 bases). V lost 6 bases and J lost 8, with 14 bases in between. The CDR3 contains 12 residues. CDR1 MNHEY and CDR2 SMNVEV come from the germline V gene (reference sequence). The CDR3 DNA is TGTGCCAGCAGCCAAAGCTGGGGGCAGCAGTACTTC. Translation gives CASSQSWGQQYF.

The chain employs TRBV6-5 and TRBJ2-7, with a possible D match to TRBD1 (6 bases). Per the germline V gene, CDR1 is MNHEY and CDR2 is SVGAGI. This CDR3 has 14 residues. Trimming removed 6 bases at V and 4 bases at J, with 16 bases between. CDR3 protein: CASRRGRGLYEQYF. CDR3 DNA sequence: TGTGCCAGCAGGAGGGGCAGGGGATTATACGAGCAGTACTTC.

The chain is built from TRBV5-1 and TRBJ2-1; maybe TRBD2 (6 bases). Germline V lookup: CDR1 SGHRS, CDR2 YFSETQ. V was cut by 4 bases and J by 4 bases, with 12 bases left in between. The CDR3 is 14 amino acids. This CDR3 is CASSRGTEYNEQFF. The CDR3 bases are TGCGCCAGCAGCCGCGGGACGGAATACAATGAGCAGTTCTTC.

This chain links TRBV7-8 with TRBJ1-2; weak D call: TRBD1 (6 bases). Germline CDR1 and CDR2: SGHVS and FQNEAQ. Trimming shortened V by 1 base and J by 1 base, and 13 bases separated the two germline ends. This CDR3 region has 16 residues. The CDR3 sequence is CASSLVAGDLNYGYTF. The CDR3, as DNA: TGTGCCAGCAGCTTAGTAGCAGGGGACCTTAACTATGGCTACACCTTC.

This clone was observed many times. This chain connects TRBV6-6 to TRBJ1-2; 9 nucleotides match TRBD1. Germline CDR1 is MNHNY and CDR2 is SVGAGI (reference sequence). This CDR3 is 16 amino acids long. With V trimmed by 5 bases and J by 4 bases, 11 bases remained unmatched. CDR3 residues: CASSRTTGGSGYGYTF. CDR3 DNA: TGTGCCAGCAGTCGAACCACAGGGGGCAGCGGCTATGGCTACACCTTC.

On this clone: Germline is not matched at one junction end, which may reflect a read error. The chain employs TRBV9 and TRBJ2-5; 8 bases match TRBD2. CDR1 is SGDLS and CDR2 is YYNGEE in the germline V gene. The CDR3 is 13 amino acids. The CDR3 region is CASSVEGLEAQYF. CDR3 DNA sequence: TGTGCCAGCAGCGTAGAGGGACTAGAGGCCCAGTACTTC. The full variable domain, with the rest looked up from reference TRBV9 and TRBJ2-5, is DSGVTQTPKHLITATGQRVTLRCSPRSGDLSVYWYQQSLDQGLQFLIQYYNGEERAKGNILERFSAQQFPDLHSELNLSSLELGDSALYFCASSVEGLEAQYFGPGTRLLVL.

This chain joins TRBV5-6 and TRBJ1-4, with TRBD1 matching over 10 bases. CDR1 and CDR2 from the germline V gene are SGHDT and YYEEEE. The CDR3 consists of 15 residues. Losses at the gene ends were 3 bases for V and 5 bases for J; bases not matched to a gene: 4. This chain's CDR3 is CASSSMTGGNEKLFF. In DNA, the CDR3 is TGTGCCAGCAGCTCAATGACAGGGGGCAATGAAAAACTGTTTTTT.

The V call is TRBV5-1, the J call TRBJ2-7; 9 positions agree with TRBD1. Germline trimming cut 2 bases from V and 5 bases from J; bases unmatched to any gene: 5. Germline V gene lookup returns CDR1 SGHRS and CDR2 YFSETQ. The CDR3 runs 14 residues. The DNA for the CDR3 is TGCGCCAGCAGCTTTCGGGGACAGGGAGACGAGCAGTACTTC. It codes for CASSFRGQGDEQYF.

The V call is TRBV27, the J call TRBJ2-2, with D possibly matching TRBD2 (5 bases). The germline CDR1 and CDR2 sequences are MNHEY and SMNVEV (reference sequence). This CDR3 region has 17 residues. V gave up 0 bases and J gave up 7 bases, with 18 bases separating them. CDR3 DNA: TGTGCCAGCAGTTTATCCCCACGGGTGAGGGCTATCGGGGAGCTGTTTTTT. Residues: CASSLSPRVRAIGELFF.

V is TRBV24-1 and J is TRBJ2-4, with a tentative D call TRBD2 (6 bases). This CDR3 contains 15 residues. CDR1 is KGHDR and CDR2 is SFDVKD in the germline V gene. V was pared by 3 bases and J by 7 bases, with 15 bases between. CDR3 region: CATSDPLKGRNIQYF. The DNA for the CDR3 is TGTGCCACCAGTGATCCTCTGAAGGGGAGGAACATTCAGTACTTC.

This clone was picked up one time. The chain is built from TRBV28 and TRBJ2-7, with D possibly matching TRBD2 (5 bases). Between the trimmed V and J ends, which lost 6 bases and 7 bases, there was a span of 22 bases. The CDR3 length is 15 residues. CDR1 is MDHEN and CDR2 is SYDVKM in the germline V gene. CDR3 protein: CASSPTGRRTGEQYF. In DNA, the CDR3 is TGTGCCAGCAGCCCAACGGGCAGACGTACGGGGGAGCAGTACTTC.

The V call is TRBV28, the J call TRBJ1-4, with 7 bases that match TRBD1. The germline V gene encodes CDR1 MDHEN and CDR2 SYDVKM. J lost 8 bases, V lost 6 bases, and 9 bases had no gene match. The CDR3 runs 14 residues. The CDR3 DNA is TGTGCCAGCAGCCCCCGGGACAGTTGGGAAAAACTGTTTTTT. This codes for CASSPRDSWEKLFF.

This clone was seen a single time. The chain combines TRBV2 with TRBJ1-4; 7 bases agree with TRBD1. The CDR3 is 14 residues long. Germline CDR1 reads SNHLY; CDR2 reads FYNNEI. The V gene end was trimmed by 6 bases and the J gene end by 3 bases; junction bases not matched to a gene: 4. The CDR3 reads CASSPGQANEKLFF. CDR3 nucleotides: TGTGCCAGCAGCCCCGGACAGGCTAATGAAAAACTGTTTTTT.

The rearrangement links TRBV30 to TRBJ1-1, with TRBD1 identical over 9 bases. V gave up 5 bases and J gave up 10 bases; unmatched junction bases: 8. The CDR3 is made up of 12 amino acids. CDR1 is GTSNPN, CDR2 SVGIG, per germline (reference sequence). The CDR3 DNA follows: TGTGCCTGGGACAGGGGGGGACGTGGAGCTTTCTTT. It specifies CAWDRGGRGAFF.

This clone has a single count. The gene calls are TRBV5-8 and TRBJ1-2, with D hard to call. This CDR3 region has 12 residues. The ends were cut back, 1 base at V and 5 bases at J, with 6 bases in the middle. The V gene's germline CDR1 is SGHTS and CDR2 YDEGEE. The CDR3 DNA follows: TGTGCCAGCAGCTTGACCAGATATGGCTACACCTTC. Encoded protein: CASSLTRYGYTF.

The J gene is TRBJ2-2, the V gene TRBV2; 13 bases match TRBD2. This CDR3 is 16 amino acids long. Germline CDR1 SNHLY, CDR2 FYNNEI. V was pared by 4 bases and J by 8 bases, with 7 bases of the junction left unmatched. CDR3 coding DNA: TGTGCCAGCAGTGTGAGGACTAGCGGGAGAGTAGGGGAGCTGTTTTTT. Translated, it gives CASSVRTSGRVGELFF.

On this clone: Other nucleotide sequences in the sample specify the same CDR3. V is TRBV27 and J is TRBJ2-7, with D possibly being TRBD2 (5 bases). The CDR3 is made up of 12 amino acids. Germline V gives CDR1 MNHEY, CDR2 SMNVEV (reference sequence). The V gene lost 3 bases and the J gene lost 7 bases, with 10 bases spanning the gap. CDR3 in DNA: TGTGCCAGCAGTTTGTCCGGAGGAGAGCAGTACTTC. Protein sequence: CASSLSGGEQYF.

V is TRBV28 and J is TRBJ1-1; D perhaps matches TRBD1 (6 bases). Trimming removed 3 bases from V and 2 bases from J, with 10 bases in between. Germline V gives CDR1 MDHEN, CDR2 SYDVKM. The CDR3 is made up of 14 amino acids. CDR3 bases: TGTGCCAGCAGTTTCGGCAGGGGAAACACTGAAGCTTTCTTT. It specifies CASSFGRGNTEAFF. Full variable domain (rest looked up from reference TRBV28 and TRBJ1-1): DVKVTQSSRYLVKRTGEKVFLECVQDMDHENMFWYRQDPGLGLRLIYFSYDVKMKEKGDIPEGYSVSREKKERFSLILESASTNQTSMYLCASSFGRGNTEAFFGQGTRLTVV.

This chain uses TRBV18 with TRBJ1-2, with D hard to call. V shed 0 bases and J shed 7 bases, with 24 bases lying between them. From germline, CDR1 is KGHSH and CDR2 LQKENI. The CDR3 totals 18 residues. DNA of the CDR3: TGTGCCAGCTCACCACCGACGTCATCCGGGAGTACTATGGGTGGCTACACCTTC. Its translation: CASSPPTSSGSTMGGYTF.

This clone was seen only a few times. The chain employs TRBV3-1 (or the pseudogene TRBV3-2) and TRBJ1-4; 10 bases fit TRBD1. The V and J ends lost 4 bases and 3 bases, in that order; junction bases with no gene match: 5. The CDR3 spans 16 residues. CDR1 and CDR2 (germline): LGHDT, YNNKEL (reference sequence). In nucleotides, the CDR3 is TGTGCCAGCAGCCCGGGACAGGGGTCCCCTAATGAAAAACTGTTTTTT. Its protein is CASSPGQGSPNEKLFF.

The chain recombines TRBV18 with TRBJ1-5; 8 bases are shared with TRBD1. CDR1 is KGHSH and CDR2 is LQKENI in the germline V gene. The CDR3 has 14 residues. V dropped 4 bases and J dropped 5; count of bases not matched to a gene: 4. CDR3 sequence reads: CASSLQGDYQPQHF. DNA for the CDR3: TGTGCCAGCTCACTACAGGGGGACTATCAGCCCCAGCATTTT.

This clone was found once. This rearrangement joins TRBV10-3 to TRBJ1-3, with D perhaps TRBD1 (6 bases). Germline lookup yields CDR1 ENHRY and CDR2 SYGVKD. V lost 2 bases and J 1 base, leaving 9 bases between the germline ends. This CDR3 comprises 15 residues. The CDR3 region has the DNA TGTGCCATCAGTGAGATCACAGGGTCTGGAAACACCATATATTTT. Translated: CAISEITGSGNTIYF.

The V gene is TRBV6-5, the J gene TRBJ2-7; 11 bases are shared with TRBD2. The CDR3 spans 15 residues. Germline CDR1 and CDR2: MNHEY and SVGAGI. After removal of 5 bases from V and 2 bases from J, the junction contained 5 bases not matched to a gene. CDR3 protein: CASSPTSGTAYEQYF. CDR3 bases: TGTGCCAGCAGTCCGACTAGCGGGACCGCCTACGAGCAGTACTTC.

This chain joins TRBV29-1 and TRBJ1-2, with D possibly TRBD1 on 6 matching bases. V lost 8 bases and J 1 base, leaving 11 bases between the germline ends. Germline assignment: CDR1 SQVTM and CDR2 ANQGSEA. There are 12 residues in the CDR3. CDR3 sequence (DNA): TGCAGCATACAGGGACGTAACTATGGCTACACCTTC. It yields the protein CSIQGRNYGYTF.

The chain uses TRBV7-9 and TRBJ1-4; TRBD1 might be the D (6 bases). The CDR3 spans 16 residues. The germline V gene encodes CDR1 SEHNR and CDR2 FQNEAQ (reference sequence). V gave up 2 bases and J gave up 0 bases, with 10 bases separating them. The CDR3 is CASSLSPGATNEKLFF. As DNA, the CDR3 is TGTGCCAGCAGCTTATCCCCAGGGGCAACTAATGAAAAACTGTTTTTT.

The chain combines TRBV19 with TRBJ1-3; 9 bases line up with TRBD1. J was trimmed by 2 bases and V by 5 bases; bases with no gene match: 7. Germline lookup yields CDR1 LNHDA and CDR2 SQIVND (reference sequence). This CDR3 is built from 16 residues. This CDR3 reads CASSPWTGEPGNTIYF. The CDR3 DNA sequence: TGTGCCAGTAGTCCATGGACAGGGGAGCCTGGAAACACCATATATTTT.

This clone has just a few counts. V and J are TRBV6-5 and TRBJ1-6; D is unresolved. The germline V and J ends were trimmed by 6 bases and 8 bases, with 8 bases remaining between them. CDR1 and CDR2 (germline): MNHEY, SVGAGI. The CDR3 length is 12 residues. The CDR3 DNA reads as TGTGCCAGCAGCCTCCGGGATTCACCCCTCCACTTT. Encoded protein: CASSLRDSPLHF.